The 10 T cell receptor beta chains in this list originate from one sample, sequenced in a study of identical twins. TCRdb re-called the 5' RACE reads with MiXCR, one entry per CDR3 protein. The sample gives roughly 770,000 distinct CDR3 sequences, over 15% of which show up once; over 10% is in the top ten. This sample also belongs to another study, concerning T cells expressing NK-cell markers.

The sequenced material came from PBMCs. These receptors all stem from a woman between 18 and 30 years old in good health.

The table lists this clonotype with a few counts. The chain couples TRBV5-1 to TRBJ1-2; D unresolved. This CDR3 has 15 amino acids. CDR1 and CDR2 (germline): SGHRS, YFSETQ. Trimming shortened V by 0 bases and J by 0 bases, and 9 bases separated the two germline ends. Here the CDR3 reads CASSLAVRANYGYTF. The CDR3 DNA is TGCGCCAGCAGCTTGGCCGTCAGAGCTAACTATGGCTACACCTTC.

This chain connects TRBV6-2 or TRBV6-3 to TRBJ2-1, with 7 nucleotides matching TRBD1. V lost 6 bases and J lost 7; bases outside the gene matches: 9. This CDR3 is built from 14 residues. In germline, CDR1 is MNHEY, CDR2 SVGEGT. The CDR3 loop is CASSHPGGLNEQFF. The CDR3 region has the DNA TGTGCCAGCAGCCACCCAGGGGGTCTGAATGAGCAGTTCTTC.

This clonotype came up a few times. In nucleotides, the CDR3 is TGTGCCAGCAGATCGTTACTCCGTACAGATACGCAGTATTTT. It is translated as CASRSLLRTDTQYF. This rearrangement joins TRBV12-3 or TRBV12-4 to TRBJ2-3; D remains unclear. V lost 6 bases, J lost 3 bases, and 13 bases lay in between. The CDR3 covers 14 residues.

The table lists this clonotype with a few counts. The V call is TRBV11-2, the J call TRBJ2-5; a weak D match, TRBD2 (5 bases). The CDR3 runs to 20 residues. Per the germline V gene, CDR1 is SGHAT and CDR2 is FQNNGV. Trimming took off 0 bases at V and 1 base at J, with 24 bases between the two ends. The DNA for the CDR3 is TGTGCCAGCAGCTTAGATCCGAGACTACAAACAACCCTACGCCAAGAGACCCAGTACTTC. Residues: CASSLDPRLQTTLRQETQYF.

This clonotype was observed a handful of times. Written as DNA, the CDR3 is TGCAGTGCCCCGGGGGGGGGGGCGCAAGCTTTCTTT. This codes for CSAPGGGAQAFF. V and J are TRBV20-1 and TRBJ1-1; D is perhaps TRBD1 (6 bases). The CDR3 extends over 12 amino acids. Germline CDR1 and CDR2: DFQATT and SNEGSKA (reference sequence). Between the trimmed V and J ends, which lost 6 bases and 9 bases, there was a span of 17 bases.

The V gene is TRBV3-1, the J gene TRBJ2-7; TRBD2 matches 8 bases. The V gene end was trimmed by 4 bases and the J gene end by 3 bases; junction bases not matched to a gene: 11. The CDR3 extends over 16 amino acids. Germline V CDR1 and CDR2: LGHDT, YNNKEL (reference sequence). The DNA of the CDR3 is TGTGCCAGCAGCCTTAGAGGAGGCGGGGGGAACTACGAGCAGTACTTC. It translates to CASSLRGGGGNYEQYF.

The DNA for the CDR3 is TGTGCCATCAAGGCCGGACTTCACTCCTACAATGAGCAGTTCTTC. It is translated as CAIKAGLHSYNEQFF. The rearrangement joins TRBV10-3 to TRBJ2-1; tentatively, D is TRBD2 (5 bases). The CDR3 sequence is 15 residues long. V lost 7 bases to trimming and J lost 0 bases, with 13 bases between them. Germline V gene data show CDR1 as ENHRY and CDR2 as SYGVKD.

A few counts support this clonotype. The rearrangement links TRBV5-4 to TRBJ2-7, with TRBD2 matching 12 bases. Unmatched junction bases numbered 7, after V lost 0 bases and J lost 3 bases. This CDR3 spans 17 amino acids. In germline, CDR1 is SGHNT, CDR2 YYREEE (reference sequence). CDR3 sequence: CASSLGVGLAGLYEQYF. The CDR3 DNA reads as TGTGCCAGCAGCTTGGGGGTCGGACTAGCGGGACTCTACGAGCAGTACTTC.

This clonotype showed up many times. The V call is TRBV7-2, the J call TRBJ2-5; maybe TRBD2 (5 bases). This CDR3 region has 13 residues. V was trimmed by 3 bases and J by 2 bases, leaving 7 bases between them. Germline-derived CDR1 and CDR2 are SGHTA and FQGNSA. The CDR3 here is CASSLDWQETQYF. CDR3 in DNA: TGTGCCAGCAGCTTGGACTGGCAAGAGACCCAGTACTTC.

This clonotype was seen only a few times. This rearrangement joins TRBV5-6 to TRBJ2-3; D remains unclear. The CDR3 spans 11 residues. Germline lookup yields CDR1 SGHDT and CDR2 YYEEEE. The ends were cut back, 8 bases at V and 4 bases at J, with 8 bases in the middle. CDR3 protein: CASRKSDTQYF. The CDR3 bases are TGTGCCAGTAGGAAGTCAGATACGCAGTATTTT. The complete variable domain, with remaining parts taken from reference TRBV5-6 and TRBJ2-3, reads DAGVTQSPTHLIKTRGQQVTLRCSPKSGHDTVSWYQQALGQGPQFIFQYYEEEERQRGNFPDRFSGHQFPNYSSELNVNALLLGDSALYLCASRKSDTQYFGPGTRLTVL.